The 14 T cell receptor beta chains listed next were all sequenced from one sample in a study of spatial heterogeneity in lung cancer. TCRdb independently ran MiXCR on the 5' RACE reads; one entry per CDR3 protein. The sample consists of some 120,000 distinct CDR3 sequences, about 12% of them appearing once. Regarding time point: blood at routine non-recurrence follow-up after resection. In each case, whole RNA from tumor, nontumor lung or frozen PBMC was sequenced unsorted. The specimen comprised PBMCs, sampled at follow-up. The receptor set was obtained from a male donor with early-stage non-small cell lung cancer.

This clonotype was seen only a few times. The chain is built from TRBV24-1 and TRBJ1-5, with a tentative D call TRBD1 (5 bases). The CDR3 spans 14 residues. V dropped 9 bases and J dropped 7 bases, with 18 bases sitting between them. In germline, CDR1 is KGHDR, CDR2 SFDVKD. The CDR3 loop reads CATGGTGERQPQHF. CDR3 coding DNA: TGTGCCACCGGGGGGACCGGGGAGAGGCAGCCCCAGCATTTT.

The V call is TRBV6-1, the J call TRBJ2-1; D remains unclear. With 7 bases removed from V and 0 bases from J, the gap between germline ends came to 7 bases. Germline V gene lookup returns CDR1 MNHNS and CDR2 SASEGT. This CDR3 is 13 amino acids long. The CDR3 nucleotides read TGTGCCAGCATGCTTAGCTCCTACAATGAGCAGTTCTTC. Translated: CASMLSSYNEQFF.

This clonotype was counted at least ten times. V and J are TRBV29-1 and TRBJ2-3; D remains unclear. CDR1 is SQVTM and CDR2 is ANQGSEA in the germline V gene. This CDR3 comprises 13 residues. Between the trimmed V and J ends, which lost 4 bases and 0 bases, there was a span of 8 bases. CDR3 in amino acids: CSVAASSTDTQYF. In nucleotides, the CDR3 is TGCAGCGTTGCTGCCTCCAGCACAGATACGCAGTATTTT.

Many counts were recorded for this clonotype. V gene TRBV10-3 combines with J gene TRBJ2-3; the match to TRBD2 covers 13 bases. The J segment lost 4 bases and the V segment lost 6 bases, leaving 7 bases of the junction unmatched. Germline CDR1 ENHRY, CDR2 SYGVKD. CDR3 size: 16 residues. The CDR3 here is CAIRSTSGGAADTQYF. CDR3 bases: TGTGCCATCAGGTCAACTAGCGGGGGGGCCGCAGATACGCAGTATTTT.

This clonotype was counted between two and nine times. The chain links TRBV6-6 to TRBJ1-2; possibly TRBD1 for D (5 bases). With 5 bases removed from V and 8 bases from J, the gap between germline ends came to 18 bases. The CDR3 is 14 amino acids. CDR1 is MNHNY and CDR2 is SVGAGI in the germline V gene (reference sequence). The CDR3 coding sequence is TGTGCCAGCAGTCCCCGGGGCGGAGGCCTAGGCTACACCTTC. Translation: CASSPRGGGLGYTF.

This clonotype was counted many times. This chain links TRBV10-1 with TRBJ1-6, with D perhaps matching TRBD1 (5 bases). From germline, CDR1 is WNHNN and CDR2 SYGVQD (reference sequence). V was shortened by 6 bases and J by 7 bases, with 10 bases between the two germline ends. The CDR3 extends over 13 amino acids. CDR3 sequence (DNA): TGCGCCAGCAGGGAGGACACGAATTCACCCCTCCACTTT. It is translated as CASREDTNSPLHF.

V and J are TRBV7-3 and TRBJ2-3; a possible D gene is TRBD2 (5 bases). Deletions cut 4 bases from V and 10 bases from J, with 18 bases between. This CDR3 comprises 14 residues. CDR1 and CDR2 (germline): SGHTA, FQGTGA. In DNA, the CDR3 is TGTGCCAGCAGCTCCAACCGGGGAGATAATGCGCAGTATTTT. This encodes CASSSNRGDNAQYF.

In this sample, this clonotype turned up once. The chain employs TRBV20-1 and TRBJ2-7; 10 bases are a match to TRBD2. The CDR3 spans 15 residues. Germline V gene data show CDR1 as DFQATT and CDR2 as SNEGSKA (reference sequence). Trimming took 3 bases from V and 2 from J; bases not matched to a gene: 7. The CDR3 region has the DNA TGCAGTGCTAGGGAACTAGCGGGGCTCCCCTACGAGCAGTACTTC. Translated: CSARELAGLPYEQYF.

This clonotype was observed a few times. Written as DNA, the CDR3 is TGCGCCAGCAGTGATTCCCGGGTAGCCAAAAACATTCAGTACTTC. As protein: CASSDSRVAKNIQYF. The chain has TRBV10-1 and TRBJ2-4; unclear D gene. The germline CDR1 and CDR2 sequences are WNHNN and SYGVQD (reference sequence). Between the trimmed V and J ends, which lost 3 bases and 0 bases, there was a span of 9 bases. CDR3 size: 15 residues.

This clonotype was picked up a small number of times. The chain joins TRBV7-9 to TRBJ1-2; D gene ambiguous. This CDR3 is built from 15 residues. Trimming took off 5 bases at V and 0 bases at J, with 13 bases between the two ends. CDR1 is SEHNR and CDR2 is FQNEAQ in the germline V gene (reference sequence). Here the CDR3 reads CASSPYGLANYGYTF. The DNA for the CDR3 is TGTGCCAGCAGCCCTTATGGGCTCGCTAACTATGGCTACACCTTC.

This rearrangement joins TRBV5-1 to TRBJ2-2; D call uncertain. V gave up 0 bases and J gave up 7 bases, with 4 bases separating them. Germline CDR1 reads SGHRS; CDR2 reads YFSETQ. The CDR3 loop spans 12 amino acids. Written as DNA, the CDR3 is TGCGCCAGCAGCTTGGTGGACGGGGAGCTGTTTTTT. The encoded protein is CASSLVDGELFF.

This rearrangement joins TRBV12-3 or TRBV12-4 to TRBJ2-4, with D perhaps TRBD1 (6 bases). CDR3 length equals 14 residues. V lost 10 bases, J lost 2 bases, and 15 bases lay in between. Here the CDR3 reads CATGVTGSKNIQYF. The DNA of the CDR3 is TGTGCCACCGGGGTGACAGGATCCAAAAACATTCAGTACTTC.

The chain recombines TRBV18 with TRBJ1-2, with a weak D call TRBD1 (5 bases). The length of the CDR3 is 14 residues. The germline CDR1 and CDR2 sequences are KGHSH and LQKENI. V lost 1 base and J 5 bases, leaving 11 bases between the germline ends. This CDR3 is CASSPRQGAYGYTF. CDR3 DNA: TGTGCCAGCTCACCACGGCAGGGTGCTTATGGCTACACCTTC.

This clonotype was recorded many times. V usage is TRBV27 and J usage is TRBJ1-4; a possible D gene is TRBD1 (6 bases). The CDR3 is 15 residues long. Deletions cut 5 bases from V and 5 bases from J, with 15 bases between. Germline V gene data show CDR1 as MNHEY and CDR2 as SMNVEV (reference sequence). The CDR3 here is CASSITGRPNEKLFF. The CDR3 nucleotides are TGTGCCAGCAGTATTACAGGGAGGCCAAATGAAAAACTGTTTTTT.